What follows describes a single T cell receptor (beta chain). Its antigen is unidentified. TCR beta CDR3 regions were amplified from RNA transcripts. HTBI primers drove first-round RT-PCR of the TCR CDR3. TCRdb re-derived calls from the multiplex PCR reads in MiXCR, one entry per CDR3 protein. The sample has 550,000 to 800,000 distinct CDR3 sequences, about a sixth seen once; the top ten hold under 8.5%. This entry belongs to a study of T cells in Graves' hyperthyroidism and ophthalmopathy. Hyperthyroidism of Graves' type that showed no ophthalmopathy progression within 18 months was stable. Patients between 18 and 65 years old had hyperthyroidism, newly diagnosed and lasting under 2 months. The PBMCs were sourced from fresh peripheral blood (about 10 ml). The V end was cut by 3 bases, the J end by 6 bases, with 12 bases between. CDR3 length: 14 residues. The germline V gene has CDR1 DFQATT and CDR2 SNEGSKA (reference sequence).

Points from the study as a whole: Appearing also in blood were most of the thyroid clonotypes expanded above 0.001.

The sample taken for sequencing was blood. This TCR derives from a man between 18 and 29 years old with Graves' hyperthyroidism. The chain combines TRBV20-1 with TRBJ1-6; the D gene is possibly TRBD1 (5 bases). Here the CDR3 DNA reads TGCAGTGCTAGTCGTTGGGACGGTAATTCACCCCTCCACTTT. Its protein product is CSASRWDGNSPLHF.